The sequence of this T cell receptor (beta chain) was determined in a study of T cell changes during pregnancy in multiple sclerosis. The table came from immunoSEQ multiplex PCR; TCRdb's copy has only in-frame clones and leaves some out. The sample shows 100,000 or so clones, 94% of them seen only once. CDR3 size: 15 residues. Germline V gene sequence: CDR1 LNHDA, CDR2 SQIVND (reference sequence). The V segment lost 5 bases and the J segment 3 bases; nucleotides outside the gene matches: 5. This clonotype was obtained from a female donor with multiple sclerosis, enrolled in a pregnancy study. The gene calls are TRBV19 and TRBJ1-1; 11 bases are shared with TRBD1. The sample in question was peripheral blood, obtained before pregnancy. The CDR3 loop is CASSQDRGRDTEAFF. CDR3 bases: TGTGCCAGTAGTCAGGACAGGGGGCGCGACACTGAAGCTTTCTTT.